The next 18 T cell receptor beta chains were all read from a single sample in a study of shared clonotypes between healthy human individuals. Naivety among CD8 cells was defined by CD45RO negativity and positive CCR7 selection, thereby excluding terminally differentiated effector memory CD45RA+ cells. Produced via immunoSEQ multiplex PCR; TCRdb's table is partial and in-frame only. The sample has almost 700,000 clones; around 92% are singletons. The sample consisted of naive CD8+ T cells sorted from blood. These receptors originate from a man aged 30-40 years in good health.

The rearrangement uses TRBV7-9 and TRBJ2-7; 8 bases match TRBD1. Trimming at V came to 5 bases and at J to 2 bases, leaving 5 bases not matched to a gene. This CDR3 is built from 14 residues. Germline V CDR1 and CDR2: SEHNR, FQNEAQ (reference sequence). DNA for the CDR3: TGTGCCAGCAGCCAAAGGGACAGGACCTACGAGCAGTACTTC. The encoded protein is CASSQRDRTYEQYF.

This chain links TRBV5-6 with TRBJ2-2, with 9 nucleotides matching TRBD2. V lost 4 bases to trimming and J lost 6 bases; unmatched junction nucleotides: 10. CDR3 size: 16 residues. Germline CDR1 and CDR2: SGHDT and YYEEEE. This CDR3 reads CASSTTSGSWPGELFF. The CDR3 DNA sequence: TGTGCCAGCAGCACGACTAGCGGAAGTTGGCCCGGGGAGCTGTTTTTT.

The gene calls are TRBV27 and TRBJ2-7, with D maybe TRBD1 (5 bases). The CDR3 runs to 16 residues. V was pared by 1 base and J by 6 bases, with 19 bases between. Germline-derived CDR1 and CDR2 are MNHEY and SMNVEV (reference sequence). CDR3 nucleotides: TGTGCCAGCAGTTTATTTTCAGGTGCAGGGTTGGGCGAGCAGTACTTC. Translating it yields CASSLFSGAGLGEQYF.

The chain combines TRBV5-1 with TRBJ1-1, with 7 bases aligning to TRBD1. Trimming removed 3 bases from V and 5 bases from J; junction bases left unmatched: 10. The CDR3 runs to 15 residues. From germline, CDR1 is SGHRS and CDR2 YFSETQ. DNA of the CDR3: TGCGCCAGCAGCTCGAAACAGGGGTTGAGGACTGAAGCTTTCTTT. Protein: CASSSKQGLRTEAFF. Supplemented by reference TRBV5-1 and TRBJ1-1, the full variable domain reads KAGVTQTPRYLIKTRGQQVTLSCSPISGHRSVSWYQQTPGQGLQFLFEYFSETQRNKGNFPGRFSGRQFSNSRSEMNVSTLELGDSALYLCASSSKQGLRTEAFFGQGTRLTVV.

The chain joins TRBV9 to TRBJ2-1; weak D call: TRBD1 (5 bases). Trimming took off 7 bases at V and 9 bases at J, with 11 bases between the two ends. Germline CDR1 SGDLS, CDR2 YYNGEE. The length of the CDR3 is 11 residues. CDR3 in amino acids: CASDSRGEQFF. CDR3 DNA sequence: TGTGCCAGCGATTCAAGGGGTGAGCAGTTCTTC.

The rearrangement joins TRBV28 to TRBJ2-3; D is uncertain. Trimming pared 7 bases from V and 7 bases from J, leaving 9 bases between. The CDR3 contains 11 residues. Germline V lookup: CDR1 MDHEN, CDR2 SYDVKM. The CDR3 reads CASTETYTQYF. CDR3 coding DNA: TGTGCCAGCACTGAGACATATACGCAGTATTTT.

This sequence joins TRBV25-1 and TRBJ1-1, with TRBD1 identical over 10 bases. With V trimmed by 7 bases and J by 6 bases, 8 bases remained unmatched. Germline assignment: CDR1 MGHDK and CDR2 SYGVNS. The CDR3 runs to 14 residues. The CDR3 bases are TGTGCCAGCACTGAGGGACAGGGGTCCTCTGAAGCTTTCTTT. Amino acids: CASTEGQGSSEAFF. The variable domain in full, completed from reference TRBV25-1 and TRBJ1-1, reads EADIYQTPRYLVIGTGKKITLECSQTMGHDKMYWYQQDPGMELHLIHYSYGVNSTEKGDLSSESTVSRIRTEHFPLTLESARPSHTSQYLCASTEGQGSSEAFFGQGTRLTVV.

The rearrangement links TRBV19 to TRBJ2-7; 10 nucleotides align to TRBD2. CDR1 and CDR2 from the germline V gene are LNHDA and SQIVND (reference sequence). The CDR3 runs to 17 residues. V lost 3 bases to trimming and J lost 5 bases; unmatched junction nucleotides: 13. The CDR3 loop reads CASSIVLAGERGHEQYF. The CDR3, as DNA: TGTGCCAGTAGTATCGTCCTAGCGGGAGAGAGGGGGCACGAGCAGTACTTC.

A remark on this clone: This specimen includes other DNA sequences encoding the same CDR3. V and J are TRBV28 and TRBJ2-5, with 7 bases matching TRBD1. This CDR3 has 15 amino acids. V shed 2 bases and J 0 bases; nucleotides not matched to a gene: 3. Germline V gene lookup returns CDR1 MDHEN and CDR2 SYDVKM. CDR3 sequence (DNA): TGTGCCAGCAGTTTAAACAGGGGATACCAAGAGACCCAGTACTTC. It yields the protein CASSLNRGYQETQYF.

This clone was recorded only once. The rearrangement uses TRBV7-2 and TRBJ2-3, with D maybe TRBD2 (5 bases). The CDR3 runs 17 residues. V lost 1 base, J lost 3 bases, and 17 bases lay in between. CDR1 is SGHTA, CDR2 FQGNSA, per germline. The CDR3 sequence: CASSLVSHYEGTDTQYF. CDR3 in DNA: TGTGCCAGCAGCTTAGTTAGTCATTATGAGGGAACAGATACGCAGTATTTT.

This chain connects TRBV11-2 to TRBJ2-4; a possible D gene is TRBD2 (5 bases). CDR3 length: 18 amino acids. V gave up 3 bases and J gave up 3 bases, with 21 bases separating them. Germline CDR1 is SGHAT and CDR2 is FQNNGV. The CDR3 region is CASSFDYLMGMGKNIQYF. CDR3 nucleotide sequence: TGTGCCAGCAGCTTCGACTACCTAATGGGCATGGGCAAAAACATTCAGTACTTC.

This clone was detected only once. The chain joins TRBV27 to TRBJ1-1, with D uncertain. Trimming took off 0 bases at V and 3 bases at J, with 5 bases between the two ends. Per germline, CDR1 MNHEY and CDR2 SMNVEV (reference sequence). CDR3 size: 13 residues. The CDR3 reads CASSLSVYTEAFF. The CDR3 coding sequence is TGTGCCAGCAGTTTATCTGTATACACTGAAGCTTTCTTT.

The chain recombines TRBV9 with TRBJ2-7, with TRBD2 matching over 10 bases. The CDR3 spans 15 residues. CDR1 SGDLS and CDR2 YYNGEE come from the germline V gene. Unmatched junction bases numbered 9, after V lost 3 bases and J lost 6 bases. Written as DNA, the CDR3 is TGTGCCAGCAGCGGGGGCCTAGCGGGGGCGGTCGAGCAGTACTTC. Translated: CASSGGLAGAVEQYF. Looking up the rest from reference TRBV9 and TRBJ2-7 gives the full variable domain: DSGVTQTPKHLITATGQRVTLRCSPRSGDLSVYWYQQSLDQGLQFLIQYYNGEERAKGNILERFSAQQFPDLHSELNLSSLELGDSALYFCASSGGLAGAVEQYFGPGTRLTVT.

Points on this clone: Mismatch with germline at one junction end may stem from a read error. Here the CDR3 reads CASTNTGELFF. The CDR3 DNA sequence: TGTGCTAGCACCAACACCGGGGAGCTGTTTTTT. The V and J genes are TRBV7-7 and TRBJ2-2; unclear D gene. In germline, CDR1 is SSHAT, CDR2 FNYEAQ (reference sequence). The CDR3 sequence is 11 residues long.

The rearrangement links TRBV5-1 to TRBJ2-6; 7 nucleotides agree with TRBD1. Germline CDR1 is SGHRS and CDR2 is YFSETQ. The CDR3 contains 19 residues. J lost 2 bases, V lost 8 bases, and 19 bases had no gene match. The DNA of the CDR3 is TGCGCCAGGAGAGCCCAGCCTCACAGGGGCCCCCCTGGGGCCAACGTCCTGACTTTC. Its protein product is CARRAQPHRGPPGANVLTF.

The chain recombines TRBV4-3 with TRBJ2-7, with D perhaps TRBD1 or TRBD2 (6 bases each). The V end lost 0 bases, the J end lost 3 bases, and 12 bases lay between the germline ends. The CDR3 contains 15 residues. From germline, CDR1 is LGHNA and CDR2 YSLEER. The CDR3 loop reads CASSQDSGGGYEQYF. CDR3 in DNA: TGCGCCAGCAGCCAAGATTCTGGAGGGGGCTACGAGCAGTACTTC.

Only one count was recorded for this clone. The rearrangement uses TRBV27 and TRBJ2-3, with 9 positions matching TRBD2. V dropped 4 bases and J dropped 2; count of bases not matched to a gene: 4. CDR3 size: 15 residues. The germline V gene encodes CDR1 MNHEY and CDR2 SMNVEV (reference sequence). In DNA form, the CDR3 reads TGTGCCAGCAGTTCTGGCGGGAGGGTCACAGATACGCAGTATTTT. It codes for CASSSGGRVTDTQYF.

V is TRBV18 and J is TRBJ2-3; D gene uncertain. The CDR3 is 16 residues long. Germline values: CDR1 KGHSH, CDR2 LQKENI. The V end lost 4 bases, the J end lost 0 bases, and 14 bases lay between the germline ends. The CDR3 sequence: CASSRRSGGSTDTQYF. CDR3 DNA sequence: TGTGCCAGCTCACGTAGATCAGGTGGGAGCACAGATACGCAGTATTTT.